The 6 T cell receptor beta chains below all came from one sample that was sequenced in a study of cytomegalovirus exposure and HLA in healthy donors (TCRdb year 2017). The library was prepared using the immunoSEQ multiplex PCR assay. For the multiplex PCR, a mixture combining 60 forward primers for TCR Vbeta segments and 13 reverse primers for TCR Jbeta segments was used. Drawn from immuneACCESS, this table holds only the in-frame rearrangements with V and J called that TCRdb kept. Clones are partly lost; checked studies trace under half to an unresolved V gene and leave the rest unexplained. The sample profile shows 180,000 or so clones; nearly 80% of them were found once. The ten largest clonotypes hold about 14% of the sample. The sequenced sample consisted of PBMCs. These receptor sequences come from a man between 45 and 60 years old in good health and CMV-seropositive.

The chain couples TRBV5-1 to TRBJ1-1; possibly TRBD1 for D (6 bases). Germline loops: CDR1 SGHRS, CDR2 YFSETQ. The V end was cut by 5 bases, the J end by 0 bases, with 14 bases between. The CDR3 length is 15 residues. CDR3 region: CASSWTDSMNTEAFF. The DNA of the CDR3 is TGCGCCAGCAGTTGGACGGACAGCATGAACACTGAAGCTTTCTTT.

The CDR3 reads CASSEPGQGYNEQFF. Here the CDR3 DNA reads TGTGCCAGCAGTGAACCGGGACAGGGTTACAATGAGCAGTTCTTC. The chain recombines TRBV6-1 with TRBJ2-1; 9 nucleotides line up with TRBD1. In germline, CDR1 is MNHNS, CDR2 SASEGT. J gave up 4 bases and V 2 bases, and 3 bases lay outside the gene matches. The CDR3 is made up of 15 amino acids.

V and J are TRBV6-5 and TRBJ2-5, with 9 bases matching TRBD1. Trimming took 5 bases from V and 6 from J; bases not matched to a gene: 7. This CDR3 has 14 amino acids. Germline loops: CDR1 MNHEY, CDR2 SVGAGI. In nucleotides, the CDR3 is TGTGCCAGCAGTGGGACAGGGAGGGCGAAGACCCAGTACTTC. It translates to CASSGTGRAKTQYF.

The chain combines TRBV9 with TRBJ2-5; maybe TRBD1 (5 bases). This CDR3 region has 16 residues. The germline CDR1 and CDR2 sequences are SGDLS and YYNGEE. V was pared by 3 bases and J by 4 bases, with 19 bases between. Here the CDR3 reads CASSAPETGLRETQYF. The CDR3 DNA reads TGTGCCAGCAGCGCCCCTGAAACAGGCCTCAGAGAGACCCAGTACTTC.

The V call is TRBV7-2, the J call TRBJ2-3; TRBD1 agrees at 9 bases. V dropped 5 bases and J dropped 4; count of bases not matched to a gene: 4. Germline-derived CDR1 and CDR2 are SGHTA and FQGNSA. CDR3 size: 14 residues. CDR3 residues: CASSPRQGADTQYF. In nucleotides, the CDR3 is TGTGCCAGCAGCCCCAGACAGGGGGCAGATACGCAGTATTTT.

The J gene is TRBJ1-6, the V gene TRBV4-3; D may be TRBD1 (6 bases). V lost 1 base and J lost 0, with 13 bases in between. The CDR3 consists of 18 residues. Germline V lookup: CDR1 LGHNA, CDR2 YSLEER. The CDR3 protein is CASSQGTVLSSYNSPLHF. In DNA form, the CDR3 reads TGCGCCAGCAGCCAAGGGACAGTGCTGAGCTCCTATAATTCACCCCTCCACTTT.